This T cell receptor beta chain is drawn from a study of blood T cell repertoires in COVID-19. Study summary: Material from acute and convalescent COVID-19 was sourced from the United States, Italy and Spain. T cells, B-cell-depleted T cells, or PBMCs provided the cDNA or gDNA that served as material.

Original methodology: Amplified reference gene primers provided the basis for estimating nucleated cell counts. TCRdb's table, derived via immunoSEQ multiplex PCR, lists solely in-frame clones and lacks some. V and J calls and clone size are copied from that table; D and trimming were computed from the DNA. The top ten clones hold about a sixth of a sample with about 95,000 clones, about 90% of them seen once. Trimming took off 0 bases at V and 0 bases at J, with 9 bases between the two ends. The length of the CDR3 is 16 residues. Germline-derived CDR1 and CDR2 are LNHNV and YYDKDF (reference sequence).

The chain employs TRBV15 and TRBJ1-3; D not resolved. This sequence originates from a human donor in a cohort sampled during active COVID-19. The sample consisted of peripheral blood. The CDR3 sequence: CATSRDVVSSGNTIYF. The CDR3 DNA follows: TGTGCCACCAGCAGAGATGTAGTTAGCTCTGGAAACACCATATATTTT.